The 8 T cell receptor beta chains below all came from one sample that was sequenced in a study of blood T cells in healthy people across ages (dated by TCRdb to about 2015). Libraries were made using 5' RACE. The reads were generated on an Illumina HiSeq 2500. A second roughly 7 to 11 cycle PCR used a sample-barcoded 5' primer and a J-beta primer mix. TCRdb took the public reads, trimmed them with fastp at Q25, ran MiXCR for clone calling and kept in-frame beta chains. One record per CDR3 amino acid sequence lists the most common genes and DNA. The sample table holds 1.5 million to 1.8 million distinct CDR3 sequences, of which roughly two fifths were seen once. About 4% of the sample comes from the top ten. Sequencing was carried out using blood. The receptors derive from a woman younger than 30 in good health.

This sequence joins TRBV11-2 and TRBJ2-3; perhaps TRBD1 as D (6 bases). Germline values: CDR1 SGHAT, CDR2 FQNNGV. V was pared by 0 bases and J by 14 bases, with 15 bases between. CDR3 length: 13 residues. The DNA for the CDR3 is TGTGCCAGCAGCTTAGATCTCAACAGGGTTCGGTATTTT. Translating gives CASSLDLNRVRYF.

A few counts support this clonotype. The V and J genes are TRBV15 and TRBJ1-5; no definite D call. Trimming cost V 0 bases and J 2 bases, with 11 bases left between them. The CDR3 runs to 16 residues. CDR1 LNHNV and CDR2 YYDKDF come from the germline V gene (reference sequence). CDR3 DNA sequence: TGTGCCACCAGCAGAGATGGGCTACGGGGCAATCAGCCCCAGCATTTT. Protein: CATSRDGLRGNQPQHF.

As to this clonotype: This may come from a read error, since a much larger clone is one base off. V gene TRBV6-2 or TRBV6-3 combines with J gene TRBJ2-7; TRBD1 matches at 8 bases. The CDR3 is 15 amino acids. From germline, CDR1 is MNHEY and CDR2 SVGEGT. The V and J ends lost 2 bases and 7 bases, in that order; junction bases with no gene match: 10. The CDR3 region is CASSYGQGDVNEQYF. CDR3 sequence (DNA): TGTGCCAGCAGTTACGGACAGGGTGATGTCAATGAGCAGTACTTC.

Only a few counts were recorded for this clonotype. CDR3: CASSTPVTGGQIGYNEQFF. In DNA form, the CDR3 reads TGTGCCAGCAGTACTCCCGTAACGGGAGGGCAAATAGGGTACAATGAGCAGTTCTTC. This chain links TRBV27 with TRBJ2-1; 8 bases align to TRBD2. The germline gives CDR1 MNHEY, CDR2 SMNVEV (reference sequence). The CDR3 has 19 amino acids. The ends lost 5 bases at V and 4 bases at J; junction bases unmatched: 19.

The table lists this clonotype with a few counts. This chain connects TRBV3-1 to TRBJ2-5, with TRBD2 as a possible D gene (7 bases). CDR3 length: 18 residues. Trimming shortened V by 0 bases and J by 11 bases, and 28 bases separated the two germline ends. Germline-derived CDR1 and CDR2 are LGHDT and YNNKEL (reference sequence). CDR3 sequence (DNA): TGTGCCAGCAGCCAAGATCTGGAGGGGGGGCCATCGGGCAATGAGCAGTACTTC. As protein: CASSQDLEGGPSGNEQYF.

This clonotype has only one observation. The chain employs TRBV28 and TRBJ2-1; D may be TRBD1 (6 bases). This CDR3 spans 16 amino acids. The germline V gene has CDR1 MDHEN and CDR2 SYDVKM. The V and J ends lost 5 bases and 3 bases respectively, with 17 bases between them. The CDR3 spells CASSRTVGIIYNEQFF. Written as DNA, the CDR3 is TGTGCCAGCAGTAGGACAGTAGGGATTATCTACAATGAGCAGTTCTTC.

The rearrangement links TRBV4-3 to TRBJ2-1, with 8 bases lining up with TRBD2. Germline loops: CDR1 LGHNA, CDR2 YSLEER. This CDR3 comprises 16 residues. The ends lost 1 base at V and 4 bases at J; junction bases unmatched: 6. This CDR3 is CASSQVGTSGYNEQFF. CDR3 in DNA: TGCGCCAGCAGCCAAGTAGGAACTAGCGGTTACAATGAGCAGTTCTTC.

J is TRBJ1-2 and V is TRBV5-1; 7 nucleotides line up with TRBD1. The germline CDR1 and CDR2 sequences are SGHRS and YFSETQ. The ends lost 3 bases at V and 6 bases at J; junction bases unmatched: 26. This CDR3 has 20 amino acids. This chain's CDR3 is CASSSSPLTGAKSTLNGYTF. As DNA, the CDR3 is TGCGCCAGCAGCTCCAGTCCCCTAACAGGGGCGAAATCCACTTTAAATGGCTACACCTTC.